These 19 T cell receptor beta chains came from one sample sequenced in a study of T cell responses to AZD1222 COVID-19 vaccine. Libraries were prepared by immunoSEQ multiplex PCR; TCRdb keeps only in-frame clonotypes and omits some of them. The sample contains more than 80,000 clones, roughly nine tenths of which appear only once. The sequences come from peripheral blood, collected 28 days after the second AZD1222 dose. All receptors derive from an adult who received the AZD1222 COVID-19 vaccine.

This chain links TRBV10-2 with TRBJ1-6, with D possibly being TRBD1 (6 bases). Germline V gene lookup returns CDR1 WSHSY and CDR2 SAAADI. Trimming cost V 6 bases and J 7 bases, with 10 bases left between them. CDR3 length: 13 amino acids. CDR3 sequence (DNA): TGCGCCAGCAGGAGGACAGAAAATTCACCCCTCCACTTT. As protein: CASRRTENSPLHF.

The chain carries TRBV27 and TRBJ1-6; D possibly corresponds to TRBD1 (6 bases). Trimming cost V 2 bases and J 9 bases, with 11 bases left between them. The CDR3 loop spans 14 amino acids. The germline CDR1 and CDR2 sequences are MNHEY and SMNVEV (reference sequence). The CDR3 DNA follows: TGTGCCAGCAGTTTAAGGGGGGGACGTTCACCCCTCCACTTT. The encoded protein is CASSLRGGRSPLHF.

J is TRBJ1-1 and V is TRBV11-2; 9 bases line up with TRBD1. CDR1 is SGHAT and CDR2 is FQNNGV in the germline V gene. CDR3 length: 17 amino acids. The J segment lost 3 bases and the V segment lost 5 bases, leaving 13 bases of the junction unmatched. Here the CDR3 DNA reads TGTGCCAGCAGCCGAGATATTTACAGGGGGCGGGACACTGAAGCTTTCTTT. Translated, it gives CASSRDIYRGRDTEAFF.

The CDR3 here is CASRLGGSGVSGANVLTF. The CDR3 DNA follows: TGTGCCAGTAGGCTTGGGGGATCGGGGGTCTCTGGGGCCAACGTCCTGACTTTC. The chain has TRBV19 and TRBJ2-6; possible D gene TRBD2, 6 bases. The V end was cut by 6 bases, the J end by 0 bases, with 18 bases between. CDR3 length equals 18 residues. Germline V gene lookup returns CDR1 LNHDA and CDR2 SQIVND (reference sequence).

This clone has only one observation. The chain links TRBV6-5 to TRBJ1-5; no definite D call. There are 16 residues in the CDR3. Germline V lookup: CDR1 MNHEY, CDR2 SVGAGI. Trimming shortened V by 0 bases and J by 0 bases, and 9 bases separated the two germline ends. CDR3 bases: TGTGCCAGCAGTTACTCGTCTGGTTATAGCAATCAGCCCCAGCATTTT. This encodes CASSYSSGYSNQPQHF.

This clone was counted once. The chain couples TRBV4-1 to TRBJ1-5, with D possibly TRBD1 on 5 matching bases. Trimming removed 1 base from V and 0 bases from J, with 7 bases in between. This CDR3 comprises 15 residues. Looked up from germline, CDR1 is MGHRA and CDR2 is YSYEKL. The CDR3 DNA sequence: TGCGCCAGCAGCCAAGGGAGGGGTAGCAATCAGCCCCAGCATTTT. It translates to CASSQGRGSNQPQHF.

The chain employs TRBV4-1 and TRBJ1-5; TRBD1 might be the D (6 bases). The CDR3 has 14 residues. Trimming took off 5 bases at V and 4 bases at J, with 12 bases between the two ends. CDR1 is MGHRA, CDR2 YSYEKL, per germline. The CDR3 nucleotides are TGCGCCAGCAGCGATACAGGGAGGAATCAGCCCCAGCATTTT. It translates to CASSDTGRNQPQHF.

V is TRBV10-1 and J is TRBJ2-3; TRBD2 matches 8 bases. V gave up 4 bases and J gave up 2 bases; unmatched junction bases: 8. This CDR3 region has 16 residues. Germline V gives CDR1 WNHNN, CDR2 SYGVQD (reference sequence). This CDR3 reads CASSGVAGPLTDTQYF. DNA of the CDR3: TGCGCCAGCAGTGGTGTAGCGGGACCCCTCACAGATACGCAGTATTTT.

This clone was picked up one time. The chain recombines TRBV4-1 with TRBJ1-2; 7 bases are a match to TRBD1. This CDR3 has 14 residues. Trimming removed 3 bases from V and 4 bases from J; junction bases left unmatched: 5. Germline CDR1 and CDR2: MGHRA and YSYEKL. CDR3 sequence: CASSHDYRGYGYTF. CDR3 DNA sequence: TGCGCCAGCAGCCATGATTACAGGGGCTATGGCTACACCTTC.

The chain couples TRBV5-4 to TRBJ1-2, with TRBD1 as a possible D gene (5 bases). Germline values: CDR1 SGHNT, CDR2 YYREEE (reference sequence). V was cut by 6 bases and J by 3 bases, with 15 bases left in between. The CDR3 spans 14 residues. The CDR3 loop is CASTRGGSDYGYTF. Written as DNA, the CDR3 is TGTGCCAGCACCCGGGGGGGTTCGGACTATGGCTACACCTTC.

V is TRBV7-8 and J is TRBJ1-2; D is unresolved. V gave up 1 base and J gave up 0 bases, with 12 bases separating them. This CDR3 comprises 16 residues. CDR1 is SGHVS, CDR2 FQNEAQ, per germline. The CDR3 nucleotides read TGTGCCAGCAGCTTAGTGGCGGGAGAAGCTAACTATGGCTACACCTTC. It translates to CASSLVAGEANYGYTF.

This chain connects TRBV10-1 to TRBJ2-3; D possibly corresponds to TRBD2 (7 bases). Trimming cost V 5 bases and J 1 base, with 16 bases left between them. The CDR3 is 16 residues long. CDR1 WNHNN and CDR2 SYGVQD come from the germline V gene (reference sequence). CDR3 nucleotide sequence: TGCGCCAGCAGTCAGGGCGCGGGGGCCGGCACAGATACGCAGTATTTT. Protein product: CASSQGAGAGTDTQYF.

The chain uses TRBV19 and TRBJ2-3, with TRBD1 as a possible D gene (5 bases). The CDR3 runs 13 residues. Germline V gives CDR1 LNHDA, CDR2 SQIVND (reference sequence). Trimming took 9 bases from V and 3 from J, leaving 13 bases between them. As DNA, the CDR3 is TGTGCCAGCCTCAACAAGGGGACAGATACGCAGTATTTT. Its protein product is CASLNKGTDTQYF.

CDR3 amino acids: CASSEVAGGLASTDTQYF. CDR3 coding DNA: TGTGCCAGCAGTGAAGTAGCGGGGGGCCTAGCGAGCACAGATACGCAGTATTTT. The V gene is TRBV6-1, the J gene TRBJ2-3; 10 bases fit TRBD2. Germline CDR1 is MNHNS and CDR2 is SASEGT. The CDR3 length is 18 residues. V lost 1 base, J lost 0 bases, and 7 bases stayed unmatched.

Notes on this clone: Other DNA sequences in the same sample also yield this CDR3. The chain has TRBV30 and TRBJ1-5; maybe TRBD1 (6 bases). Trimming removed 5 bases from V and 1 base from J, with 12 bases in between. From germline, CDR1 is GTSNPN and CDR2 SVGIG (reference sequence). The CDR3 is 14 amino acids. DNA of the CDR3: TGTGCCTGGTCTGGGGGCCTCAGCAATCAGCCCCAGCATTTT. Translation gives CAWSGGLSNQPQHF.

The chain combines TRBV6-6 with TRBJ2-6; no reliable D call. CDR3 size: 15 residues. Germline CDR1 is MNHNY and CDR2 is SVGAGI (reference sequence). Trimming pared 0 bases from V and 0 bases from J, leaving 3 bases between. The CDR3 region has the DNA TGTGCCAGCAGTTACTCAGGCTCTGGGGCCAACGTCCTGACTTTC. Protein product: CASSYSGSGANVLTF.

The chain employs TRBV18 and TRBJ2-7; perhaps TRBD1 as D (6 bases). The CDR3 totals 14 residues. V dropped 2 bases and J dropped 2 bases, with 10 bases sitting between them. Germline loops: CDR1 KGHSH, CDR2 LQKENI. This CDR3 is CASSPYRDPYEQYF. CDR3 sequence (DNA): TGTGCCAGCTCACCATACAGGGATCCCTACGAGCAGTACTTC.

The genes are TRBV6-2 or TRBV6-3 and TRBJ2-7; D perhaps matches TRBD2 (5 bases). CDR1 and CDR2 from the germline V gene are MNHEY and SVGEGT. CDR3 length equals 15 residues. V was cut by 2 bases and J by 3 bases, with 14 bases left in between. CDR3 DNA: TGTGCCAGCAGTTACGCGGGCAGGTCCGACTACGAGCAGTACTTC. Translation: CASSYAGRSDYEQYF.

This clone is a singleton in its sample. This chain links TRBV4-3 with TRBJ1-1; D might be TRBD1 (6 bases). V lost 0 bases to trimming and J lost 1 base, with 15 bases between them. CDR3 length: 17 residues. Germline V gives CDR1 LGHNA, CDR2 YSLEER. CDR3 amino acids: CASSQDVGAVGNTEAFF. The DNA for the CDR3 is TGCGCCAGCAGCCAAGATGTGGGGGCCGTGGGGAACACTGAAGCTTTCTTT.